These 11 T cell receptor beta chains came from one sample sequenced in a study of beta chain features in type 1 diabetes. The antigens of these receptors remain unknown. Overall study findings and caveats: Type 1 diabetes patients showed a moderate but significant shortening of TCRB CDR3s in all four CD4+ subsets.

Reverse transcribing all isolated RNA meant expressed TCRB transcripts were sequenced. Sequencing used immunoSEQ multiplex PCR; TCRdb keeps in-frame clones, though not all of them. The data show fewer than 110,000 clones, 28% seen once. Sequencing was performed on central memory CD4+ T cells from blood. The receptor source for this set is a young woman with type 1 diabetes.

J is TRBJ2-5 and V is TRBV29-1; weak D call: TRBD1 (6 bases). The J call may be incorrect, as the DNA end agrees better with TRBJ2-7. CDR1 SQVTM and CDR2 ANQGSEA come from the germline V gene. There are 13 residues in the CDR3. The CDR3 region has the DNA TGCAGCGTTGTCTTGGACAGATACTACGAGCAGTACTTC. Its protein product is CSVVLDRYYEQYF.

The chain carries TRBV5-6 and TRBJ1-5, with a tentative D call TRBD1 (5 bases). The CDR3 length is 16 residues. The germline V gene has CDR1 SGHDT and CDR2 YYEEEE. The V end lost 2 bases, the J end lost 6 bases, and 18 bases lay between the germline ends. The CDR3 region has the DNA TGTGCCAGCAGCTTTGGGGGGATTAAACGGGGTCAGCCCCAGCATTTT. This sequence encodes CASSFGGIKRGQPQHF.

This clone has a handful of counts. The chain is built from TRBV30 and TRBJ1-1; D unresolved. The germline V gene has CDR1 GTSNPN and CDR2 SVGIG (reference sequence). Trimming cost V 5 bases and J 4 bases, with 14 bases left between them. This CDR3 is built from 13 residues. CDR3 residues: CAWSLFEGTEAFF. In DNA, the CDR3 is TGTGCCTGGTCCTTATTTGAGGGCACTGAAGCTTTCTTT.

This clone has only one observation. This chain uses TRBV5-1 with TRBJ2-2; D perhaps matches TRBD1 (6 bases). Germline-derived CDR1 and CDR2 are SGHRS and YFSETQ. Trimming removed 4 bases at V and 1 base at J, with 14 bases between. The CDR3 spans 16 residues. The CDR3 is CASSETGDKNTGELFF. The CDR3, as DNA: TGCGCCAGCAGCGAGACAGGCGACAAGAACACCGGGGAGCTGTTTTTT.

The chain has TRBV6-6 and TRBJ1-5, with D uncertain. The ends were cut back, 0 bases at V and 5 bases at J, with 8 bases in the middle. CDR3 size: 14 residues. Germline V gives CDR1 MNHNY, CDR2 SVGAGI (reference sequence). Here the CDR3 reads CASSYSGADQPQHF. The CDR3 bases are TGTGCCAGCAGTTACTCGGGTGCGGATCAGCCCCAGCATTTT.

The rearrangement links TRBV2 to TRBJ2-2; D is ambiguous. Trimming removed 4 bases at V and 2 bases at J, with 5 bases between. Germline CDR1 reads SNHLY; CDR2 reads FYNNEI. The CDR3 consists of 13 residues. The CDR3 nucleotides read TGTGCCAGCAGTGGTCAAAACACCGGGGAGCTGTTTTTT. Its protein is CASSGQNTGELFF. Complete variable domain (other parts from reference TRBV2 and TRBJ2-2): EPEVTQTPSHQVTQMGQEVILRCVPISNHLYFYWYRQILGQKVEFLVSFYNNEISEKSEIFDDQFSVERPDGSNFTLKIRSTKLEDSAMYFCASSGQNTGELFFGEGSRLTVL.

The V call is TRBV30, the J call TRBJ1-5; TRBD1 matches 7 bases. There are 16 residues in the CDR3. The V and J ends lost 0 bases and 0 bases, in that order; junction bases with no gene match: 5. In germline, CDR1 is GTSNPN, CDR2 SVGIG (reference sequence). This CDR3 is CAWSVGTVYSNQPQHF. CDR3 nucleotides: TGTGCCTGGAGTGTAGGGACAGTTTATAGCAATCAGCCCCAGCATTTT.

The V and J genes are TRBV5-4 and TRBJ2-3; maybe TRBD2 (6 bases). V gave up 9 bases and J gave up 3 bases, with 17 bases separating them. This CDR3 has 14 amino acids. Germline loops: CDR1 SGHNT, CDR2 YYREEE (reference sequence). CDR3 coding DNA: TGTGCCACCCAGGCGCTAGCGAGTACAGATACGCAGTATTTT. As protein: CATQALASTDTQYF. Based on the CDR3 plus reference TRBV5-4 and TRBJ2-3, the full variable domain is ETGVTQSPTHLIKTRGQQVTLRCSSQSGHNTVSWYQQALGQGPQFIFQYYREEENGRGNFPPRFSGLQFPNYSSELNVNALELDDSALYLCATQALASTDTQYFGPGTRLTVL.

The genes are TRBV6-6 and TRBJ2-2; maybe TRBD2 (5 bases). The germline V gene has CDR1 MNHNY and CDR2 SVGAGI (reference sequence). The CDR3 runs to 14 residues. Trimming cost V 8 bases and J 1 base, with 11 bases left between them. CDR3 region: CASAIRGNTGELFF. The CDR3 coding sequence is TGTGCCAGCGCGATACGGGGGAACACCGGGGAGCTGTTTTTT.

The rearrangement uses TRBV2 and TRBJ1-2; TRBD1 matches at 9 bases. The CDR3 consists of 15 residues. The V gene's germline CDR1 is SNHLY and CDR2 FYNNEI. Trimming removed 4 bases from V and 8 bases from J; junction bases left unmatched: 11. The CDR3 loop is CASSGGTGRLLGYTF. In nucleotides, the CDR3 is TGTGCCAGCAGTGGCGGGACAGGGAGACTCTTAGGCTACACCTTC.

The V gene is TRBV30, the J gene TRBJ1-2; 8 bases are a match to TRBD1. CDR1 and CDR2 (germline): GTSNPN, SVGIG (reference sequence). The CDR3 is 13 amino acids. V lost 4 bases to trimming and J lost 4 bases; unmatched junction nucleotides: 5. CDR3 sequence: CAWTTGASYGYTF. DNA of the CDR3: TGTGCCTGGACGACAGGGGCGAGCTATGGCTACACCTTC. The full variable domain, its missing parts supplied by reference TRBV30 and TRBJ1-2, is SQTIHQWPATLVQPVGSPLSLECTVEGTSNPNLYWYRQAAGRGLQLLFYSVGIGQISSEVPQNLSASRPQDRQFILSSKKLLLSDSGFYLCAWTTGASYGYTFGSGTRLTVV.